This T cell receptor (beta chain) was sequenced in a study of T cell responses to AZD1222 COVID-19 vaccine. Generated by immunoSEQ multiplex PCR, the TCRdb table keeps only in-frame clones and is missing some. The table records about 130,000 clones, over 70% of them present only once. V lost 0 bases, J lost 2 bases, and 10 bases lay in between. The length of the CDR3 is 15 residues. The germline V gene has CDR1 LGHNA and CDR2 YNFKEQ. The chain links TRBV4-2 to TRBJ2-5; a possible D gene is TRBD1 (5 bases). The sequenced sample was peripheral blood, obtained on day 0 of AZD1222 vaccination. This TCR came from an adult in good health. The CDR3 DNA follows: TGTGCCAGCAGCCAAGAGAGGACAAGACAAGAGACCCAGTACTTC. Its translation: CASSQERTRQETQYF.